This T cell receptor beta chain was sequenced for a study of shared clonotypes between healthy human individuals. CDR1 SGHDN and CDR2 FVKESK come from the germline V gene. V was shortened by 2 bases and J by 0 bases, with 7 bases between the two germline ends. The CDR3 has 14 amino acids. Sequencing was performed with immunoSEQ multiplex PCR; in TCRdb, only in-frame clones are kept and a portion is missing. The table records 450,000 to 500,000 clones, around 80% of them present only once. This clone was detected a few times. Source material: PBMCs. This TCR came from a woman between 40 and 55 years old in good health. Some clones in this sample may be carry-over from other donors' samples. V usage is TRBV14 and J usage is TRBJ1-2; D not resolved. CDR3: CASSQRSPNYGYTF. In DNA form, the CDR3 reads TGTGCCAGCAGCCAAAGGAGTCCTAACTATGGCTACACCTTC.